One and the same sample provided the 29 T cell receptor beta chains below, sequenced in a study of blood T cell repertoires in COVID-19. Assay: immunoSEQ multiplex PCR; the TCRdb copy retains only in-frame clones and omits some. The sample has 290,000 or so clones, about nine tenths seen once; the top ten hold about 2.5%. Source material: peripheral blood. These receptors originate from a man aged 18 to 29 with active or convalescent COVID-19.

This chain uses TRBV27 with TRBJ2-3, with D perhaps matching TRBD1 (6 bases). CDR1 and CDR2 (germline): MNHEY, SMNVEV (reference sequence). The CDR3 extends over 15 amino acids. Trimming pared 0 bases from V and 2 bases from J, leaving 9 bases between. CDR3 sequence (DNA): TGTGCCAGCAGTTTATCGACAGGCGACACAGATACGCAGTATTTT. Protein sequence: CASSLSTGDTDTQYF.

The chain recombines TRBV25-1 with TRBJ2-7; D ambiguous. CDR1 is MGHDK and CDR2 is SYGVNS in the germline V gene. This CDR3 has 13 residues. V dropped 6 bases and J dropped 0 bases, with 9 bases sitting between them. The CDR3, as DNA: TGTGCCAGCAGGAGTGATAACTCCTACGAGCAGTACTTC. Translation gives CASRSDNSYEQYF.

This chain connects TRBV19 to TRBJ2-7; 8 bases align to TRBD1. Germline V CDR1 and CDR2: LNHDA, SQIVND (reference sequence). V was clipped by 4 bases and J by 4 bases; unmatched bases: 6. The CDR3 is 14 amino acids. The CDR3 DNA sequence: TGTGCCAGTAGTAATGGACAGGGCAGTTACGAGCAGTACTTC. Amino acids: CASSNGQGSYEQYF.

CDR3 DNA sequence: TGTGCCAGCGCGGGACAGGGGGCTGATAGCACTGAAGCTTTCTTT. This translates into CASAGQGADSTEAFF. V and J are TRBV6-6 and TRBJ1-1, with TRBD1 matching over 12 bases. Per germline, CDR1 MNHNY and CDR2 SVGAGI (reference sequence). CDR3 length: 15 amino acids. V shed 8 bases, J shed 4 bases, and the junction held 8 bases outside the gene matches.

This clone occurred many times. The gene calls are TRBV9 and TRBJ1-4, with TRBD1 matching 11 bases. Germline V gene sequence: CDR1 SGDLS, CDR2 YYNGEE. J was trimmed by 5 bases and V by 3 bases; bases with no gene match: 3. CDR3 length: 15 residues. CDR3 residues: CASSGGTGGNEKLFF. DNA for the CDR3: TGTGCCAGCAGCGGCGGGACAGGGGGGAATGAAAAACTGTTTTTT.

CDR3 coding DNA: TGTGCCAGCAGCCCCTACCCCGGGGAGCTGTTTTTT. This translates into CASSPYPGELFF. The chain has TRBV27 and TRBJ2-2; no definite D call. The CDR3 length is 12 residues. CDR1 MNHEY and CDR2 SMNVEV come from the germline V gene (reference sequence). Trimming took 6 bases from V and 6 from J, leaving 8 bases between them.

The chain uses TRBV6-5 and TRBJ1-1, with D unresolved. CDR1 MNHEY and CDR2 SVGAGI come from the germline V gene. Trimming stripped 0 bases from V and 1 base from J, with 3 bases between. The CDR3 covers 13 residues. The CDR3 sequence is CASSYSRNTEAFF. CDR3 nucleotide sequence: TGTGCCAGCAGTTACTCCCGGAACACTGAAGCTTTCTTT.

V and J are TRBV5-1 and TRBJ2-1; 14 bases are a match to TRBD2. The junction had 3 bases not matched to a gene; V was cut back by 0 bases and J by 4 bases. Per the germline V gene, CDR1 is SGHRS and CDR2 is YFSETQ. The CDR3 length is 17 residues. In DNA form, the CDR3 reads TGCGCCAGCAGCTTGGCCAGGACTAGCGGGAGGTACAATGAGCAGTTCTTC. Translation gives CASSLARTSGRYNEQFF.

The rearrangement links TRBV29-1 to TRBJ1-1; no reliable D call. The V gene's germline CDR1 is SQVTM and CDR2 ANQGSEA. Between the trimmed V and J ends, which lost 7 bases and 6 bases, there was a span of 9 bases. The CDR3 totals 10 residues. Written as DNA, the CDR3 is TGCAGCGCGGTGAGCTCTGAAGCTTTCTTT. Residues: CSAVSSEAFF.

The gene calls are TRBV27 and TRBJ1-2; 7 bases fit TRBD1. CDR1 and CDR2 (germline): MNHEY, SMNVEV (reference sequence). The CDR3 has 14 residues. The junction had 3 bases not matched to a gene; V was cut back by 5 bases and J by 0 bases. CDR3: CASSTDRANYGYTF. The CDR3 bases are TGTGCCAGCAGTACCGACAGGGCTAACTATGGCTACACCTTC.

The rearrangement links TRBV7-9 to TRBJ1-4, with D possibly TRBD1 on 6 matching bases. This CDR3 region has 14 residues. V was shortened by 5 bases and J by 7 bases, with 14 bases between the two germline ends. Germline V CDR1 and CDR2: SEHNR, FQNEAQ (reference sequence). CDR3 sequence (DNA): TGTGCCAGCAGCCCAATCGGGGGGGCTGAAAAACTGTTTTTT. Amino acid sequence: CASSPIGGAEKLFF.

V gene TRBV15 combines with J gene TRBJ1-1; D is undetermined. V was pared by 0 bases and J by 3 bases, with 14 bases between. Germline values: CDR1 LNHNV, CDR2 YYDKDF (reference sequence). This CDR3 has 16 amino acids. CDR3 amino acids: CATSRDRQAVYTEAFF. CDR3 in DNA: TGTGCCACCAGCAGAGATCGTCAGGCAGTATACACTGAAGCTTTCTTT.

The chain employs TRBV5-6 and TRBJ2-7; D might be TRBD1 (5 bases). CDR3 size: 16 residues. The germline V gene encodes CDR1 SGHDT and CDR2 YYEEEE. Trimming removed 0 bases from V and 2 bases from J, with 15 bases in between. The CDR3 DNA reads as TGTGCCAGCAGCTTGGTACCGACAGATACTACCTACGAGCAGTACTTC. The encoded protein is CASSLVPTDTTYEQYF.

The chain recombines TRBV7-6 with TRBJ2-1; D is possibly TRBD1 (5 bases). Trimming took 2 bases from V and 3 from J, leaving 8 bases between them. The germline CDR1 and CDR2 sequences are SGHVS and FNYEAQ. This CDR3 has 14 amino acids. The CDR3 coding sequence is TGTGCCAGCAGCTTATTGCAGGGCTACAATGAGCAGTTCTTC. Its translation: CASSLLQGYNEQFF.

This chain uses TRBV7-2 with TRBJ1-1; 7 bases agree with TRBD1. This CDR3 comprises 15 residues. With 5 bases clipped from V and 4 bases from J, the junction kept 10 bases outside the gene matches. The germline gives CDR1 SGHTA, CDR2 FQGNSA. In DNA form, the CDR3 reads TGTGCCAGCAGCATACCTGCAGGGGGTGTCACTGAAGCTTTCTTT. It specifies CASSIPAGGVTEAFF.

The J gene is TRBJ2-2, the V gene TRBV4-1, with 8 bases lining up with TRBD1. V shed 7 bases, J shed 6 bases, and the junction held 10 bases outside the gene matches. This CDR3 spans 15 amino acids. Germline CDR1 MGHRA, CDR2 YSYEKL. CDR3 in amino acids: CASNTRTGLAGELFF. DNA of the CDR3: TGCGCCAGCAATACAAGGACAGGGTTGGCCGGGGAGCTGTTTTTT.

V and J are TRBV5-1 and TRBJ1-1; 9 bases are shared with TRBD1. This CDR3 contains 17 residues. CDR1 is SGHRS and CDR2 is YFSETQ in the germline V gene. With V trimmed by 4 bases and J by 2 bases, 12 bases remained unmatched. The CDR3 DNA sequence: TGCGCCAGCAGCGGCGAACAGGGGGCTATTAGAAACACTGAAGCTTTCTTT. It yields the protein CASSGEQGAIRNTEAFF.

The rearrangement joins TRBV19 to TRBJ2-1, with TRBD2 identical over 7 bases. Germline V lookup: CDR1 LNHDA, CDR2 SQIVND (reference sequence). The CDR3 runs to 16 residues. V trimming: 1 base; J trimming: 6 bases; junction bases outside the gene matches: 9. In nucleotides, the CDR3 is TGTGCCAGTAGTATAGGGGCTAGCGGCCACCTCAATGAGCAGTTCTTC. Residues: CASSIGASGHLNEQFF.

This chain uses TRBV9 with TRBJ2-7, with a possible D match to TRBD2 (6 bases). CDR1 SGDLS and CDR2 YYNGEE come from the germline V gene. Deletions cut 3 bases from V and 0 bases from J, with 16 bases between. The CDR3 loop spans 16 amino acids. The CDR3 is CASSEGSSSVSYEQYF. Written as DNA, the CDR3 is TGTGCCAGCAGCGAGGGATCCTCTAGCGTCTCCTACGAGCAGTACTTC.

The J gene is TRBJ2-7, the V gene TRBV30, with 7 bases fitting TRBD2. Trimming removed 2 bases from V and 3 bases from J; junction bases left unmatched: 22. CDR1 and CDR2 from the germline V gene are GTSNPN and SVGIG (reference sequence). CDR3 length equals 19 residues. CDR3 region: CAWSLPTCGRFSLGYEQYF. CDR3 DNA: TGTGCCTGGAGTCTCCCCACGTGCGGGAGATTCAGTCTCGGCTACGAGCAGTACTTC.

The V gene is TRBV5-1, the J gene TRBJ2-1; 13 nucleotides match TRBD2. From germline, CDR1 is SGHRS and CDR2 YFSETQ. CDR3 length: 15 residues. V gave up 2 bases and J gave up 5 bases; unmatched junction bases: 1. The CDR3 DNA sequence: TGCGCCAGCAGCTTACTAGCGGGGGGGAACAATGAGCAGTTCTTC. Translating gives CASSLLAGGNNEQFF.

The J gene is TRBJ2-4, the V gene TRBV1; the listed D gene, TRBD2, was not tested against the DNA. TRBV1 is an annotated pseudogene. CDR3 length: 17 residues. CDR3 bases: TGCACCAGCAGCCAAGATCCGGGGGAAGAGGTCAAAAACATTCAGTACTTC. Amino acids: CTSSQDPGEEVKNIQYF.

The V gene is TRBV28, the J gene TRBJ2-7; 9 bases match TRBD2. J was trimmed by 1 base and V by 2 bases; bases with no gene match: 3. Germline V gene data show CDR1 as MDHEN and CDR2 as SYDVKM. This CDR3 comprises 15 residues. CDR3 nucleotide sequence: TGTGCCAGCAGTTTAGCGGGAGGGAAGTCCTACGAGCAGTACTTC. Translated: CASSLAGGKSYEQYF.

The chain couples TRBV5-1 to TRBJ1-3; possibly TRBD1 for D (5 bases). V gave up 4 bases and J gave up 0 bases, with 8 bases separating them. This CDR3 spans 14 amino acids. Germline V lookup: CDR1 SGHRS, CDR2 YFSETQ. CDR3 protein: CASSPDTSGNTIYF. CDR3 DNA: TGCGCCAGCAGCCCGGACACCTCTGGAAACACCATATATTTT.

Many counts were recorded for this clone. The CDR3 DNA follows: TGTGCCAGCATCCCCTGGGGGACAGGTAATGAAAAACTGTTTTTT. It translates to CASIPWGTGNEKLFF. The V call is TRBV11-3, the J call TRBJ1-4, with 8 positions matching TRBD1. Per germline, CDR1 SGHNT and CDR2 YENEEA. The ends lost 7 bases at V and 4 bases at J; junction bases unmatched: 8. The CDR3 sequence is 15 residues long.

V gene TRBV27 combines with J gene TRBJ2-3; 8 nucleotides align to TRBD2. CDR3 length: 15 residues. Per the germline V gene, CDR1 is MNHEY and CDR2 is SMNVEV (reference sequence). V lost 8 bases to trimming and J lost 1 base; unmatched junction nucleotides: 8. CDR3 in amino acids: CASRWAREGTDTQYF. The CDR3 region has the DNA TGTGCCAGCCGGTGGGCGCGGGAGGGCACAGATACGCAGTATTTT.

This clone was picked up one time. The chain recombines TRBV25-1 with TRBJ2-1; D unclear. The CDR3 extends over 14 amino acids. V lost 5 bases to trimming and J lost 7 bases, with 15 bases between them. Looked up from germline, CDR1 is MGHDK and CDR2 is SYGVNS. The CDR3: CASSFTPVRNEQFF. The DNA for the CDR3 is TGTGCCAGCAGTTTTACTCCGGTGAGGAATGAGCAGTTCTTC. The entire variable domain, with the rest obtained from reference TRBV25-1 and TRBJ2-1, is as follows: EADIYQTPRYLVIGTGKKITLECSQTMGHDKMYWYQQDPGMELHLIHYSYGVNSTEKGDLSSESTVSRIRTEHFPLTLESARPSHTSQYLCASSFTPVRNEQFFGPGTRLTVL.

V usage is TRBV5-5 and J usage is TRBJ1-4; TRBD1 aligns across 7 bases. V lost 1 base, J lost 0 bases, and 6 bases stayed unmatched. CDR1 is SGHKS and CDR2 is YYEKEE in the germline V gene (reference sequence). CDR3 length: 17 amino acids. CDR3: CASSLKGALATNEKLFF. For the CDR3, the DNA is TGTGCCAGCAGCTTGAAGGGGGCTCTTGCAACTAATGAAAAACTGTTTTTT.

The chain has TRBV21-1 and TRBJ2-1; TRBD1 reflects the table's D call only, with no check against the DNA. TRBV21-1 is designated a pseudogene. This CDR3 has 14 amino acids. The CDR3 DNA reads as TGTGCCAGCAGCACAGGGGTCCAGTCCAATGAGCAGTTCTTC. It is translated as CASSTGVQSNEQFF.